This record looks at one TCR beta chain sequence and its context. V lost 5 bases to trimming and J lost 7 bases, with 6 bases between them. Germline V lookup: CDR1 SQVTM, CDR2 ANQGSEA. The CDR3 has 10 amino acids. TCRdb's copy holds only in-frame clones and misses some; the assay was immunoSEQ multiplex PCR. The sample consists of around 130,000 clones, 80% to 95% of them appearing once. This sample is drawn from a study of control samples from healthy donors and cancer patients. The sequence was collected from a man younger than 35 in good health. V is TRBV29-1 and J is TRBJ2-1; D is possibly TRBD1 (6 bases). Sample: blood. CDR3: CSVQGNEQFF. In nucleotides, the CDR3 is TGCAGCGTTCAGGGGAATGAGCAGTTCTTC.